This TCR beta chain was sequenced in a study of cytomegalovirus exposure and HLA in healthy donors. Researchers ran the PCR with 60 Vbeta and 13 Jbeta primers. Repertoires were generated with immunoSEQ multiplex PCR, while TCRdb's copy carries only in-frame clones and drops some. The sample lists 100,000 to 150,000 clones, roughly 77% occurring once. Trimming cost V 4 bases and J 4 bases; bases outside gene matches: 9. The CDR3 has 15 residues. Germline-derived CDR1 and CDR2 are SGHRS and YFSETQ. The receptor was isolated from a man aged 45-65 years in good health and CMV-seropositive. The chain recombines TRBV5-1 with TRBJ1-2, with 8 bases identical to TRBD1. Source material: PBMCs. CDR3 protein: CASSPGDRQIYGYTF. CDR3 coding DNA: TGCGCCAGCAGCCCGGGGGACAGGCAAATCTATGGCTACACCTTC.